This T cell receptor beta chain was found in a study of T-cell reconstitution after alpha-beta-depleted transplantation in children. This clonotype was observed many times. A TCRbeta library incorporating unique molecular identifiers was prepared. In TCRdb, the PCR reads were re-called with MiXCR into one record per CDR3 protein. The sample holds about 77,000 distinct CDR3 sequences, approximately 18% seen once. V dropped 6 bases and J dropped 3; count of bases not matched to a gene: 3. This CDR3 is 14 amino acids long. CDR1 and CDR2 from the germline V gene are MNHEY and SVGAGI. The source was PBMCs, mostly from graft donor cells, collected 360 days after TCRalphabeta/CD19-depleted stem cell transplant. The TCR comes from a male patient under 10 years old who had a stem cell transplant for acute lymphoblastic leukemia, so the T cells may come from the graft donor. The chain combines TRBV6-5 with TRBJ2-5; TRBD2 agrees at 11 bases. The CDR3 spells CASRRGLAEETQYF. The CDR3 region has the DNA TGTGCCAGCAGGAGGGGACTAGCGGAAGAGACCCAGTACTTC.